This is a list of T cell receptor beta chains from one sample in a study of blood T cell repertoires in COVID-19. Generated by immunoSEQ multiplex PCR, the TCRdb table keeps only in-frame clones and is missing some. The top ten hold around a fifth of the sample, which has tens of thousands of clones, over 70% seen once. Material: peripheral blood. These receptors were collected from a human donor in a cohort sampled during active COVID-19. CDR3s include the opening cysteine and the closing phenylalanine or tryptophan. D genes are given only for firm matches. Where a row states a size, it is once, few, many or the class of an expanded clone; other rows omit it.

V: TRBV28; J: TRBJ2-2; D: .; size: .; DNA: TGTGCCAGTCAGAATACCAACACCGGGGAGCTGTTTTTT; CDR3: CASQNTNTGELFF
V: TRBV18; J: TRBJ1-1; D: .; size: few; DNA: TGTGCCAGCTCACCATCCGTCTATGAAGCTTTCTTT; CDR3: CASSPSVYEAFF
V: TRBV5-1; J: TRBJ2-1; D: TRBD2; size: .; DNA: TGCGCCAGCAGCTCCGGAGCGGGAGGCTACAATGAGCAGTTCTTC; CDR3: CASSSGAGGYNEQFF
V: TRBV28; J: TRBJ1-6; D: .; size: .; DNA: TGTGCCAGCAGTTCATCTTCGGGCTCCTATAATTCACCCCTCCACTTT; CDR3: CASSSSSGSYNSPLHF
V: TRBV3-1/TRBV3-2; J: TRBJ1-2; D: TRBD1; size: .; DNA: TGTGCCAGCAGCGAAGCAGGGGGAAGGGGTGGCTACACCTTC; CDR3: CASSEAGGRGGYTF
V: TRBV11-3; J: TRBJ2-1; D: .; size: .; DNA: TGTGCCAGCAGTACGGAGGGTTATGAGCAGTTCTTC; CDR3: CASSTEGYEQFF
V: TRBV10-1; J: TRBJ2-7; D: TRBD1; size: .; DNA: TGCGCCAGCAGTTTTGATGGCGGGACAGGGACCTACGAGCAGTACTTC; CDR3: CASSFDGGTGTYEQYF
V: TRBV5-1; J: TRBJ2-5; D: TRBD2; size: .; DNA: TGCGCCAGCAGCTTATCTAGCGGGAGCCGGGAGACCCAGTACTTC; CDR3: CASSLSSGSRETQYF
V: TRBV4-1; J: TRBJ2-3; D: .; size: .; DNA: TGCGCCAGCAGCCAGCGCGGCAGGGAGGAAGATACGCAGTATTTT; CDR3: CASSQRGREEDTQYF
V: TRBV6-1; J: TRBJ2-5; D: .; size: .; DNA: TGTGCCAGCAGTGAAGCGACGCGGGAGACCCAGTACTTC; CDR3: CASSEATRETQYF
V: TRBV5-1; J: TRBJ2-7; D: .; size: .; DNA: TGCGCCAGCAGCTTGGATGCAGGGTCACCCTACGAGCAGTACTTC; CDR3: CASSLDAGSPYEQYF
V: TRBV2; J: TRBJ1-5; D: .; size: .; DNA: TGTGCCAGCAGGCCCTCCTCGGGAGGGAATCAGCCCCAGCATTTT; CDR3: CASRPSSGGNQPQHF
V: TRBV29-1; J: TRBJ2-7; D: .; size: .; DNA: TGCAGCGTTGTCCCACAGGTCGGCGCCTACGAGCAGTACTTC; CDR3: CSVVPQVGAYEQYF
V: TRBV7-2; J: TRBJ2-5; D: TRBD2; size: once; DNA: TGTGCCAGCAGCTCCCGGGCGGGGGGGACCCAGTACTTC; CDR3: CASSSRAGGTQYF
V: TRBV30; J: TRBJ1-5; D: TRBD1; size: .; DNA: TGTGCCTGGGGGACAGTTTATAGCAATCAGCCCCAGCATTTT; CDR3: CAWGTVYSNQPQHF
V: TRBV28; J: TRBJ2-7; D: .; size: .; DNA: TGTGCCAGCAGTTCCGACAGATCCTACGAGCAGTACTTC; CDR3: CASSSDRSYEQYF
V: TRBV19; J: TRBJ2-1; D: .; size: .; DNA: TGTGCCAGTAGTATAGGGGCTAGCCGGAACGAGCAGTTCTTC; CDR3: CASSIGASRNEQFF
V: TRBV28; J: TRBJ1-3; D: .; size: once; DNA: TGTGCCAGCAGCACAGGCCAGACGGGCCCTAGAAACACCATATATTTT; CDR3: CASSTGQTGPRNTIYF
V: TRBV20-1; J: TRBJ2-7; D: TRBD2; size: few; DNA: TGCAGTGTAGCGGGAGACTACGAGCAGTACTTC; CDR3: CSVAGDYEQYF
V: TRBV27; J: TRBJ1-6; D: .; size: .; DNA: TGTGCCAGCAGTACAGGCAATTCACCCCTCCACTTT; CDR3: CASSTGNSPLHF
V: TRBV30; J: TRBJ1-4; D: TRBD1; size: .; DNA: TGTGCCTGGAGTTATGGTTGGACAGGGAATGAAAAACTGTTTTTT; CDR3: CAWSYGWTGNEKLFF
V: TRBV7-7; J: TRBJ2-5; D: TRBD1; size: .; DNA: TGTGCCAGCAGCTTAGTAGGGGCCGGGACAGGAGAGACCCAGTACTTC; CDR3: CASSLVGAGTGETQYF
V: TRBV6-5; J: TRBJ1-2; D: .; size: .; DNA: TGTGCCAGCAGTTACTACCGACAGCCGTCTGGCTATGGCTACACCTTC; CDR3: CASSYYRQPSGYGYTF
V: TRBV18; J: TRBJ2-1; D: TRBD2; size: .; DNA: TGTGCCAGCTCACCAGGGACTAGCGGGAGGGGTAATGAGCAGTTCTTC; CDR3: CASSPGTSGRGNEQFF
V: TRBV28; J: TRBJ1-3; D: TRBD1; size: .; DNA: TGTGCCAGCAGTTTATCGCTAGGGACAGCTGGAAACACCATATATTTT; CDR3: CASSLSLGTAGNTIYF
V: TRBV9; J: TRBJ1-6; D: .; size: .; DNA: TGTGCCAGCAGCGTAATGGCAGATAATTCACCCCTCCACTTT; CDR3: CASSVMADNSPLHF
V: TRBV3-1/TRBV3-2; J: TRBJ1-6; D: .; size: .; DNA: TGTGCCAGCAGCCAAAAGCGAGGCTTTGGTAATTCACCCCTCCACTTT; CDR3: CASSQKRGFGNSPLHF
V: TRBV3-1/TRBV3-2; J: TRBJ2-7; D: .; size: .; DNA: TGTGCCAGCAGCCCTTGGCAGGACTCCTACGAGCAGTACTTC; CDR3: CASSPWQDSYEQYF
V: TRBV5-7; J: TRBJ2-1; D: .; size: .; DNA: TGTGCCAGCAGCACGTTTGGAGGTGGTAGTGAGCAGTTCTTC; CDR3: CASSTFGGGSEQFF
V: TRBV19; J: TRBJ2-1; D: .; size: .; DNA: TGTGCCAGTAGTGTCAGGGGATATGAGCAGTTCTTC; CDR3: CASSVRGYEQFF
V: TRBV28; J: TRBJ2-7; D: TRBD1; size: .; DNA: TGTGCCAGCGACAGGGCGTCCTACGAGCAGTACTTC; CDR3: CASDRASYEQYF
V: TRBV7-7; J: TRBJ2-2; D: TRBD1; size: .; DNA: TGTGCCAGCAGCCCGGGACAGGGGACCACCGGGGAGCTGTTTTTT; CDR3: CASSPGQGTTGELFF
V: TRBV6-6; J: TRBJ2-7; D: TRBD1; size: .; DNA: TGTGCCAGCAGTTACGTGGACAGGGGAGACGAGCAGTACTTC; CDR3: CASSYVDRGDEQYF
V: TRBV19; J: TRBJ1-3; D: .; size: .; DNA: TGTGCCAGTAGTATAGTCCAGGGGAGCGCTGGAAACACCATATATTTT; CDR3: CASSIVQGSAGNTIYF
V: TRBV5-1; J: TRBJ1-2; D: TRBD1; size: .; DNA: TGCGCCAGCAGACCGGGACAGGGGACCTATGGCTACACCTTC; CDR3: CASRPGQGTYGYTF
V: TRBV9; J: TRBJ1-2; D: .; size: .; DNA: TGTGCCAGCAGCGCGGACAGTCCTTTTTATGGCTACACCTTC; CDR3: CASSADSPFYGYTF
V: TRBV2; J: TRBJ2-1; D: .; size: .; DNA: TGTGCCAGCAGATGGAGCGGTGGGTTCAATGAGCAGTTCTTC; CDR3: CASRWSGGFNEQFF
V: TRBV24-1; J: TRBJ2-7; D: TRBD1; size: .; DNA: TGTGCCACCAGTGATTTCCTCTCAGGGGGCGAGCAGTACTTC; CDR3: CATSDFLSGGEQYF
V: TRBV28; J: TRBJ2-4; D: TRBD2; size: .; DNA: TGTGCCAGCAGTTTACTGGGAGGGGTTCAAGCCAAAAACATTCAGTACTTC; CDR3: CASSLLGGVQAKNIQYF
V: TRBV9; J: TRBJ2-3; D: .; size: .; DNA: TGTGCCAGCAGCCCGCAGGGTGGAATCGCAGATACGCAGTATTTT; CDR3: CASSPQGGIADTQYF
V: TRBV2; J: TRBJ1-1; D: .; size: .; DNA: TGTGCCAGCAGTGTACGGACTGAAGCTTTCTTT; CDR3: CASSVRTEAFF
V: TRBV6-5; J: TRBJ1-5; D: .; size: few; DNA: TGTGCCAGCAGTTACAACAATGCCCAGCCCCAGCATTTT; CDR3: CASSYNNAQPQHF
V: TRBV20-1; J: TRBJ2-5; D: .; size: .; DNA: TGCAGTGCTAGTGGAACTAACCAAGAGACCCAGTACTTC; CDR3: CSASGTNQETQYF
V: TRBV15; J: TRBJ1-5; D: .; size: .; DNA: TGTGCCACCAGCAGATCTACAGTGGGCAATCAGCCCCAGCATTTT; CDR3: CATSRSTVGNQPQHF
V: TRBV5-1; J: TRBJ2-7; D: .; size: few; DNA: TGCGCCAGCATCTTTAAACAGGGCATCCGCTACGAGCAGTACTTC; CDR3: CASIFKQGIRYEQYF
V: TRBV6-5; J: TRBJ1-4; D: TRBD1; size: .; DNA: TGTGCCAGCGCTCAGCAGGGGGCGGCTAATGAAAAACTGTTTTTT; CDR3: CASAQQGAANEKLFF
V: TRBV28; J: TRBJ1-6; D: .; size: .; DNA: TGTGCCAGCAGTTTGAGCTCCTATAATTCACCCCTCCACTTT; CDR3: CASSLSSYNSPLHF
V: TRBV27; J: TRBJ2-7; D: .; size: .; DNA: TGTGCCAGCAGTTTAATCGGGACTTACGAGCAGTACTTC; CDR3: CASSLIGTYEQYF
V: TRBV5-1; J: TRBJ2-7; D: TRBD2; size: .; DNA: TGCGCCAGCAGCTTGGCACTAGCGATGACCTACGAGCAGTACTTC; CDR3: CASSLALAMTYEQYF
V: TRBV5-1; J: TRBJ2-7; D: TRBD1; size: .; DNA: TGCGCCAGCAGCTTAGACAGGGGCCGCGGCTACGAGCAGTACTTC; CDR3: CASSLDRGRGYEQYF
V: TRBV2; J: TRBJ2-1; D: TRBD1; size: .; DNA: TGTGCCAGCAGTGGGACAGGGCAGTATGAGCAGTTCTTC; CDR3: CASSGTGQYEQFF
V: TRBV6-5; J: TRBJ2-7; D: .; size: .; DNA: TGTGCCAGCAGACGCGACTACGAGCAGTACTTC; CDR3: CASRRDYEQYF
V: TRBV3-1/TRBV3-2; J: TRBJ1-2; D: .; size: once; DNA: TGTGCCAGCAGCCAAGGTAGCGGCTATGGCTACACCTTC; CDR3: CASSQGSGYGYTF
V: TRBV7-9; J: TRBJ2-1; D: TRBD2; size: once; DNA: TGTGCCAGCAGCTTAGGCTTACTAGCGGGGCTCTACAATGAGCAGTTCTTC; CDR3: CASSLGLLAGLYNEQFF
V: TRBV5-1; J: TRBJ2-5; D: TRBD2; size: .; DNA: TGCGCCAGCAGCGACGGGAGGGGAGAGACCCAGTACTTC; CDR3: CASSDGRGETQYF